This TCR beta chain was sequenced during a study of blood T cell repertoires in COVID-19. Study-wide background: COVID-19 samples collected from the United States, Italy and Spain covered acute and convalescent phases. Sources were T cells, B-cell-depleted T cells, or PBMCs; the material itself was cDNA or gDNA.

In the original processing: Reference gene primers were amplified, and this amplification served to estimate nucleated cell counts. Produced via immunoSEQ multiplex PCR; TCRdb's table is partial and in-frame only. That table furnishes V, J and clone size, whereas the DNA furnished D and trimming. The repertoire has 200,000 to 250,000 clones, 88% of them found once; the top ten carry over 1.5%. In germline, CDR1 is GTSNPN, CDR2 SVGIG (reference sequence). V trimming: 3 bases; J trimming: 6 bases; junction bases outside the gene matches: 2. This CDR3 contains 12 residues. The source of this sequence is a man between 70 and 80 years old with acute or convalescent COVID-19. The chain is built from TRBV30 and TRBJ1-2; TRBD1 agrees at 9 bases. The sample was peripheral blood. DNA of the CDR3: TGTGCCTGGAGGGGACAGGGAGATGGCTACACCTTC. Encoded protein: CAWRGQGDGYTF.